These 10 T cell receptor beta chains came from one sample sequenced in a study of blood T cell repertoires in COVID-19 (dated by TCRdb to 2020 to 2022). Libraries were constructed by the immunoSEQ multiplex PCR assay. Sourced from immuneACCESS, this table was stored by TCRdb with only in-frame sequences that have V and J called. A share of the clones is absent; for the studies checked, an unresolved V gene accounts for under half, and the remainder has no known explanation. This sample comprises roughly 200,000 clones, approximately 85% of them detected only once. 7.5% to 9.5% of the sample rests with the top ten. The material sequenced was peripheral blood. These receptor sequences come from an elderly woman with COVID-19, enrolled during active disease.

V and J are TRBV5-4 and TRBJ2-4, with 7 bases identical to TRBD2. The trim removed 0 bases at V and 5 bases at J, leaving 5 bases unmatched. CDR3 size: 15 residues. Germline V CDR1 and CDR2: SGHNT, YYREEE (reference sequence). In nucleotides, the CDR3 is TGTGCCAGCAGCTTGGCCGGGGGGTTCCAAAACATTCAGTACTTC. Its protein is CASSLAGGFQNIQYF.

A few counts support this clone. V and J are TRBV11-3 and TRBJ2-1, with D maybe TRBD2 (5 bases). V gave up 3 bases and J gave up 5 bases, with 14 bases separating them. CDR3 length: 15 amino acids. The germline gives CDR1 SGHNT, CDR2 YENEEA. The CDR3 here is CASSLGEAMNNEQFF. The DNA for the CDR3 is TGTGCCAGCAGCTTGGGAGAAGCGATGAACAATGAGCAGTTCTTC.

The chain is built from TRBV7-2 and TRBJ2-3; the D gene is possibly TRBD2 (5 bases). The CDR3 is made up of 14 amino acids. V dropped 7 bases and J dropped 7 bases, with 18 bases sitting between them. CDR1 is SGHTA, CDR2 FQGNSA, per germline. The CDR3 nucleotides read TGTGCCAGCACCCACAGAGGGAGAGAAAATACGCAGTATTTT. This codes for CASTHRGRENTQYF.

The CDR3 reads CASTLGLNDEKLFF. For the CDR3, the DNA is TGTGCCAGCACCCTGGGACTAAATGATGAAAAACTGTTTTTT. This sequence joins TRBV28 and TRBJ1-4; perhaps TRBD1 as D (5 bases). V was shortened by 7 bases and J by 6 bases, with 15 bases between the two germline ends. The CDR3 is 14 residues long. Germline assignment: CDR1 MDHEN and CDR2 SYDVKM. Combining the CDR3 with reference TRBV28 and TRBJ1-4 gives the whole variable domain DVKVTQSSRYLVKRTGEKVFLECVQDMDHENMFWYRQDPGLGLRLIYFSYDVKMKEKGDIPEGYSVSREKKERFSLILESASTNQTSMYLCASTLGLNDEKLFFGSGTQLSVL.

The V call is TRBV28, the J call TRBJ1-4; TRBD1 matches 9 bases. The CDR3 is made up of 14 amino acids. V lost 6 bases, J lost 7 bases, and 6 bases stayed unmatched. Germline V gene data show CDR1 as MDHEN and CDR2 as SYDVKM. CDR3 DNA: TGTGCCAGCAGGACAGGGGGAGGAATTGAAAAACTGTTTTTT. The encoded protein is CASRTGGGIEKLFF.

The chain recombines TRBV7-2 with TRBJ1-2, with D maybe TRBD1 (5 bases). Trimming cost V 5 bases and J 3 bases, with 13 bases left between them. The CDR3 is 14 amino acids. In germline, CDR1 is SGHTA, CDR2 FQGNSA. The CDR3 DNA reads TGTGCCAGCAGCCTCGAGACAGCCCACTATGGCTACACCTTC. Its protein is CASSLETAHYGYTF.

J is TRBJ1-1 and V is TRBV10-1; D gene ambiguous. Germline assignment: CDR1 WNHNN and CDR2 SYGVQD (reference sequence). The CDR3 loop spans 13 amino acids. With 3 bases removed from V and 1 base from J, the gap between germline ends came to 6 bases. The CDR3 region is CASSDTRNTEAFF. CDR3 DNA: TGCGCCAGCAGTGACACAAGGAACACTGAAGCTTTCTTT.

This chain's CDR3 is CASSVGGRGYTF. CDR3 DNA sequence: TGTGCCAGCAGTGTTGGGGGGAGAGGCTACACCTTC. V and J are TRBV2 and TRBJ1-2, with D possibly TRBD1 on 5 matching bases. Germline CDR1 and CDR2: SNHLY and FYNNEI. The CDR3 consists of 12 residues. Trimming left V 4 bases short and J 8 bases short, with 11 bases between.

This sequence joins TRBV21-1 and TRBJ2-3; TRBD2 is taken as the D call from the table, unchecked against the DNA. TRBV21-1 is described as a pseudogene. The CDR3 spans 14 residues. The CDR3 coding sequence is TGTGCCAGCACCCCGGGAGTTCGCACAGATACGCAGTATTTT. Translating gives CASTPGVRTDTQYF.

The rearrangement joins TRBV6-5 to TRBJ1-5; no clear D. The CDR3 has 15 residues. Trimming removed 8 bases from V and 4 bases from J, with 18 bases in between. Per germline, CDR1 MNHEY and CDR2 SVGAGI. The CDR3 DNA reads TGTGCCAGCGCGTCCACCGGGAAAAAAAATCAGCCCCAGCATTTT. Translating it yields CASASTGKKNQPQHF.